This T cell receptor (beta chain) comes out of a study of Graves' ophthalmopathy and Graves' hyperthyroidism. The overall study: At the time of initial diagnosis and before any treatment, peripheral blood was collected. Regarding the study as a whole: The model predicted ophthalmopathy progression with about 70% sensitivity and around 72% specificity.

Researchers took RNA transcripts and amplified TCR beta CDR3 regions from them. The first-round RT-PCR employed HTBI primers together with the Qiagen OneStep RT-PCR kit. A multiplex PCR was then performed as the second round. MiXCR was run by TCRdb on the multiplex PCR reads, yielding one entry per CDR3 protein. The table records hundreds of thousands of distinct CDR3 sequences, 22% of them present only once. The CDR3 contains 15 residues. Germline loops: CDR1 ENHRY, CDR2 SYGVKD. With 5 bases clipped from V and 3 bases from J, the junction kept 2 bases outside the gene matches. Among the exclusions were patients with other autoimmune diseases, uncontrolled infections, pregnancy or lactation. This clonotype has a count of ten or more. Antigen unknown.

This clonotype was sampled from a woman under 30 with stable Graves' hyperthyroidism. Some clones in this sample may be carry-over from other donors' samples. Sequencing used peripheral blood. V and J are TRBV10-3 and TRBJ1-5; the match to TRBD1 covers 12 bases. CDR3 amino acids: CAISQGQGANQPQHF. CDR3 DNA: TGTGCCATCAGTCAGGGACAGGGGGCCAATCAGCCCCAGCATTTT.